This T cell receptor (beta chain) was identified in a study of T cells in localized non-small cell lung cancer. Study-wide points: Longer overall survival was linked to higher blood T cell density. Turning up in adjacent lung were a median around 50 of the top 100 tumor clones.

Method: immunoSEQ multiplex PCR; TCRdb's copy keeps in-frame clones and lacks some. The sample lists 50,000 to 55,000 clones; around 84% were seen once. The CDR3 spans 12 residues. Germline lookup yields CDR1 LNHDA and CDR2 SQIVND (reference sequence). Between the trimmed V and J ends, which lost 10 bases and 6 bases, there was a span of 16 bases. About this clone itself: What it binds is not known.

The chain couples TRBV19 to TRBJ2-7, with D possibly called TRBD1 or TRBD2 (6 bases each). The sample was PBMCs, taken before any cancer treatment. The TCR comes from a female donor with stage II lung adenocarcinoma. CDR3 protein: CATQRGAGEQYF. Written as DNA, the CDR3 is TGTGCCACCCAGAGGGGGGCGGGCGAGCAGTACTTC.